The 7 T cell receptor beta chains below were found in one sample sequenced in a study of cytotoxic CD8 clonotypes in ibrutinib-treated CLL. Produced via immunoSEQ multiplex PCR; TCRdb's table is partial and in-frame only. Here the sample spans fewer than 400,000 clones, over 60% being singletons. Sequencing used PBMCs, obtained after 36 months of ibrutinib treatment. Every receptor here comes from a human donor with chronic lymphocytic leukemia.

V gene TRBV5-1 combines with J gene TRBJ1-6; weak D call: TRBD1 (6 bases). Trimming shortened V by 3 bases and J by 0 bases, and 10 bases separated the two germline ends. Germline loops: CDR1 SGHRS, CDR2 YFSETQ. This CDR3 comprises 16 residues. In DNA form, the CDR3 reads TGCGCCAGCAGCTCGGACAGATACTCCTATAATTCACCCCTCCACTTT. Its protein product is CASSSDRYSYNSPLHF. Looking up the rest from reference TRBV5-1 and TRBJ1-6 gives the full variable domain: KAGVTQTPRYLIKTRGQQVTLSCSPISGHRSVSWYQQTPGQGLQFLFEYFSETQRNKGNFPGRFSGRQFSNSRSEMNVSTLELGDSALYLCASSSDRYSYNSPLHFGNGTRLTVT.

The rearrangement uses TRBV27 and TRBJ2-7, with 8 bases fitting TRBD1. The trim removed 2 bases at V and 5 bases at J, leaving 5 bases unmatched. Germline V gene lookup returns CDR1 MNHEY and CDR2 SMNVEV (reference sequence). The CDR3 length is 14 residues. Here the CDR3 DNA reads TGTGCCAGCAGTTTAGGGACAGGATGGGACGAGCAGTACTTC. Translation gives CASSLGTGWDEQYF.

V and J are TRBV7-2 and TRBJ2-3, with 8 positions matching TRBD1. The CDR3 consists of 15 residues. Germline CDR1 is SGHTA and CDR2 is FQGNSA. V lost 8 bases, J lost 4 bases, and 11 bases stayed unmatched. CDR3 in DNA: TGTGCCAGCGGTAAAGACAGGGGCACGGCAGATACGCAGTATTTT. Translating it yields CASGKDRGTADTQYF.

In its sample, this clone was seen a few times. V gene TRBV9 combines with J gene TRBJ2-3; 10 nucleotides line up with TRBD2. Trimming took 1 base from V and 10 from J; bases not matched to a gene: 6. The CDR3 spans 14 residues. Germline CDR1 SGDLS, CDR2 YYNGEE. The CDR3 sequence: CASSVFGTSDAQYF. The CDR3 coding sequence is TGTGCCAGCAGCGTATTCGGGACTAGCGACGCGCAGTATTTT.

This chain uses TRBV18 with TRBJ2-1; 11 nucleotides line up with TRBD2. V gave up 6 bases and J gave up 9 bases; unmatched junction bases: 7. The CDR3 loop spans 14 amino acids. In germline, CDR1 is KGHSH, CDR2 LQKENI. The CDR3 sequence: CASSLAGTSGEQFF. CDR3 coding DNA: TGTGCCAGCTCGCTTGCCGGGACTAGCGGTGAGCAGTTCTTC. Looking up the rest from reference TRBV18 and TRBJ2-1 gives the full variable domain: NAGVMQNPRHLVRRRGQEARLRCSPMKGHSHVYWYRQLPEEGLKFMVYLQKENIIDESGMPKERFSAEFPKEGPSILRIQQVVRGDSAAYFCASSLAGTSGEQFFGPGTRLTVL.

J is TRBJ2-3 and V is TRBV19, with 8 nucleotides matching TRBD1. The CDR3 consists of 15 residues. From germline, CDR1 is LNHDA and CDR2 SQIVND (reference sequence). The trim removed 5 bases at V and 3 bases at J, leaving 7 bases unmatched. The CDR3 is CASSSDRVKTDTQYF. The CDR3 DNA is TGTGCCAGTAGTTCGGACAGGGTAAAAACAGATACGCAGTATTTT.

The chain has TRBV27 and TRBJ2-3, with 10 bases identical to TRBD1. The CDR3 totals 14 residues. Germline CDR1 MNHEY, CDR2 SMNVEV (reference sequence). V lost 6 bases and J lost 4; bases outside the gene matches: 4. CDR3 in amino acids: CASSLGQGADTQYF. The CDR3 region has the DNA TGTGCCAGCAGCCTAGGACAGGGGGCAGATACGCAGTATTTT.